The entry below describes one T cell receptor beta chain. Its antigen is undetermined. The table came from immunoSEQ multiplex PCR; TCRdb's copy has only in-frame clones and leaves some out. Here the sample spans fewer than 70,000 clones, 75% to 95% being singletons. The sample belongs to a study of cytomegalovirus exposure and HLA in healthy donors. In the study overall: The 90 to 150 validation repertoires matched the roughly 700 first-cohort repertoires in platform, a later analysis reported. Study-level points and caveats: The study designated over 150 TCR beta chains cytomegalovirus-associated. A few chains linked to CMV were shown in vitro to be specific for CMV antigens. Clusters of TCRs from the first cohort tended to co-occur in the roughly 120 validation repertoires (as a later analysis found).

The CDR3 contains 16 residues. CDR1 is SGHRS and CDR2 is YFSETQ in the germline V gene. V lost 0 bases to trimming and J lost 6 bases; unmatched junction nucleotides: 7. This sequence was found in a man between 18 and 35 years old in good health and CMV-seronegative. Sequencing was done on a sample of PBMCs. This chain joins TRBV5-1 and TRBJ2-1; 9 nucleotides align to TRBD2. In DNA form, the CDR3 reads TGCGCCAGCAGCTTGGTTCGCGCGGGAGGGGCCAATGAGCAGTTCTTC. It encodes CASSLVRAGGANEQFF. Full variable domain (outside the CDR3, taken from reference TRBV5-1 and TRBJ2-1): KAGVTQTPRYLIKTRGQQVTLSCSPISGHRSVSWYQQTPGQGLQFLFEYFSETQRNKGNFPGRFSGRQFSNSRSEMNVSTLELGDSALYLCASSLVRAGGANEQFFGPGTRLTVL.